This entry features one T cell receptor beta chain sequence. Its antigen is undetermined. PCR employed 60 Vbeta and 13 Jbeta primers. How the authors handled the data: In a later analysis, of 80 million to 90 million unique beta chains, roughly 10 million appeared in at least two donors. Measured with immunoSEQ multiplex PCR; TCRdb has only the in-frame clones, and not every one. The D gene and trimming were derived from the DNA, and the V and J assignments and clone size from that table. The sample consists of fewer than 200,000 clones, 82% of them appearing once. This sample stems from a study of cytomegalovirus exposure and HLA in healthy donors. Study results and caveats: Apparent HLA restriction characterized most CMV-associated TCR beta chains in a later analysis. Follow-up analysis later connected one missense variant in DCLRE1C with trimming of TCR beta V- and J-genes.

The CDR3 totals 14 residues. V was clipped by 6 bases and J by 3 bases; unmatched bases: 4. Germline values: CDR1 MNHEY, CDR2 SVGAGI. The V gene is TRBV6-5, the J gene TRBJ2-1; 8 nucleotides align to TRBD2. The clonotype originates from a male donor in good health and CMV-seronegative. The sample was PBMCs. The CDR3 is CASRGSGVYNEQFF. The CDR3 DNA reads TGTGCCAGCAGGGGTAGCGGGGTCTACAATGAGCAGTTCTTC.